This TCR beta chain comes out of a study of monozygotic twins with inflammatory bowel disease. The study, taken as a whole, reports: Clonotypes shared with others were fewer in IBD patients than in healthy twins, especially with disease activity. IBD-affected twins scored below their healthy co-twins in TCRbeta diversity (inverse Simpson). Subtypes among T cells remained indistinguishable. Support for a single strong signal or clonotype associated with IBD was absent.

Following a re-call of the 5' RACE reads, TCRdb has one entry per CDR3 protein and lacks DNA. Its listing shows around 450,000 distinct CDR3 sequences. Germline V gives CDR1 MNHNS, CDR2 SASEGT. The CDR3 spans 12 residues. Details on this clonotype: The target antigen is unknown.

Sequencing used blood. The chain couples TRBV6-1 to TRBJ2-7. The sequence was collected from a human donor with ulcerative colitis or Crohn's disease, or a healthy co-twin of an affected twin (not recorded which). CDR3 residues: CASSGWPYEQYF.